A selection of T cell receptor beta chains follows, all from one sample in a study of T cells in Graves' hyperthyroidism and ophthalmopathy. TCRdb reanalysed the multiplex PCR reads using MiXCR and keeps one entry per CDR3 protein. The sample consists of 600,000 to 750,000 distinct CDR3 sequences, around a sixth of them appearing once. The source material was blood. The receptor set was obtained from a man aged 50 to 59 with Graves' hyperthyroidism. Each CDR3 is given with its conserved first and last residue. Fields, in order: CDR3 protein, CDR3 DNA, clone size, J gene, V gene, D gene. D genes are given only for firm matches. Where a row states a size, it is once, few, many or the class of an expanded clone; other rows omit it.

CASSQQGPNQPQHF | TGTGCCAGCAGCCAACAGGGACCCAATCAGCCCCAGCATTTT | many | TRBJ1-5 | TRBV7-9 | NA
CASSIAGVTTEAFF | TGTGCCAGTAGTATAGCAGGGGTTACCACTGAAGCTTTCTTT | NA | TRBJ1-1 | TRBV19 | NA
CASSPRLAWSTDTQYF | TGTGCCAGCAGCCCTCGACTAGCGTGGAGTACAGATACGCAGTATTTT | few | TRBJ2-3 | TRBV6-1 | TRBD2
CASRRAGRNEQFF | TGCGCCAGCAGGAGAGCGGGGAGGAATGAGCAGTTCTTC | many | TRBJ2-1 | TRBV10-2 | TRBD2
CASSFLSASTGFEQYF | TGTGCCAGCAGTTTCCTCTCGGCTTCGACAGGGTTCGAGCAGTACTTC | many | TRBJ2-7 | TRBV28 | TRBD1
CASSQGLQGNSPLHF | TGTGCCAGCAGCCAAGGTCTACAGGGCAATTCACCCCTCCACTTT | many | TRBJ1-6 | TRBV3-1 | NA
CASSLSHRNEKLFF | TGTGCCAGCAGTTTAAGTCACCGTAATGAAAAACTGTTTTTT | NA | TRBJ1-4 | TRBV12-3/TRBV12-4 | NA
CASRKFYEKLFF | TGTGCCAGCAGAAAGTTTTATGAAAAACTGTTTTTT | NA | TRBJ1-4 | TRBV2 | NA
CASSLFLTSNSRGGEQYF | TGTGCCAGCAGTTTATTCCTCACGTCCAACTCAAGAGGAGGGGAGCAGTACTTC | NA | TRBJ2-7 | TRBV28 | NA
CASSLTGQDQETQYF | TGTGCCAGCAGTTTAACCGGACAGGACCAAGAGACCCAGTACTTC | NA | TRBJ2-5 | TRBV28 | TRBD1
CSVERVLAEQFF | TGCAGCGTTGAACGGGTCCTGGCTGAGCAGTTCTTC | many | TRBJ2-1 | TRBV29-1 | NA
CSARDRGRALNYGYTF | TGCAGTGCTAGAGATCGGGGCAGGGCCCTTAACTATGGCTACACCTTC | few | TRBJ1-2 | TRBV20-1 | NA
CSVRDRGYQETQYF | TGCAGCGTCCGGGACAGGGGGTACCAAGAGACCCAGTACTTC | NA | TRBJ2-5 | TRBV29-1 | TRBD1
CASSRDTEAPLHF | TGTGCCAGCAGTCGGGACACCGAGGCACCCCTCCACTTT | many | TRBJ1-6 | TRBV6-1 | NA
CSARDGDRAQARQTDTQYF | TGCAGTGCTAGAGATGGTGACAGAGCGCAGGCCCGCCAAACAGATACGCAGTATTTT | many | TRBJ2-3 | TRBV20-1 | NA
CSVASGSGYNEQFF | TGCAGCGTCGCGAGCGGGAGTGGATACAATGAGCAGTTCTTC | many | TRBJ2-1 | TRBV29-1 | TRBD2